What follows are 9 T cell receptor beta chains derived from one specimen sequenced in a study of shared clonotypes between healthy human individuals. Only in-frame clones appear in the TCRdb table, and some are missing; sequencing was by immunoSEQ multiplex PCR. The data contain 2 million to 2.5 million clones, approximately 96% of them singletons. What was sequenced was naive CD4+ T cells sorted from blood. The subset here: CD45RA+ positively selected. The origin of the receptors is a man aged 18 to 29 in good health.

The chain carries TRBV29-1 and TRBJ1-1; the D is unclear. CDR3 length: 15 residues. Germline V gives CDR1 SQVTM, CDR2 ANQGSEA. V was cut by 4 bases and J by 4 bases, with 19 bases left in between. CDR3 nucleotides: TGCAGCGTTGGGAGGGCAGGAGGTGGAGGCACTGAAGCTTTCTTT. It is translated as CSVGRAGGGGTEAFF.

The chain combines TRBV28 with TRBJ2-7, with 7 bases identical to TRBD1. The germline CDR1 and CDR2 sequences are MDHEN and SYDVKM. V shed 10 bases and J 2 bases; nucleotides not matched to a gene: 11. The CDR3 loop spans 14 amino acids. Here the CDR3 reads CATSPGQLTYEQYF. DNA for the CDR3: TGTGCCACCTCCCCGGGACAGTTAACCTACGAGCAGTACTTC.

V gene TRBV5-1 combines with J gene TRBJ1-3; D unclear. V lost 0 bases and J 1 base, leaving 8 bases between the germline ends. The CDR3 extends over 15 amino acids. CDR1 is SGHRS and CDR2 is YFSETQ in the germline V gene. The CDR3 reads CASSLEGESGNTIYF. The CDR3 DNA reads TGCGCCAGCAGCTTGGAGGGCGAGTCTGGAAACACCATATATTTT.

The chain recombines TRBV7-8 with TRBJ1-1; weak D call: TRBD1 (6 bases). Deletions cut 5 bases from V and 4 bases from J, with 17 bases between. The CDR3 covers 15 residues. The V gene's germline CDR1 is SGHVS and CDR2 FQNEAQ. In DNA form, the CDR3 reads TGTGCCAGCAGCGCGACAGGCTCCATAGTCACTGAAGCTTTCTTT. It translates to CASSATGSIVTEAFF.

The chain recombines TRBV2 with TRBJ1-3; a possible D gene is TRBD1 (6 bases). V dropped 8 bases and J dropped 4 bases, with 12 bases sitting between them. The CDR3 is 13 amino acids. Germline CDR1 and CDR2: SNHLY and FYNNEI. The CDR3 DNA sequence: TGTGCCAGCTTAAGGGACAAAGGAAACACCATATATTTT. Protein product: CASLRDKGNTIYF.

Details on this clone: At one end the junction does not follow the germline gene, possibly because of a read error. Different DNA sequences within this sample yield the same CDR3. V and J are TRBV5-1 and TRBJ2-3; the D is unclear. Germline CDR1 and CDR2: SGHRS and YFSETQ. This CDR3 is built from 14 residues. The CDR3 sequence is CASSLVAGTDTQYF. The CDR3 DNA follows: TGCGCCAGCAGCTTGGTTGCAGGTACAGACACGCAGTATTTT.

Note on this clone: Other nucleotide sequences from this sample produce the same CDR3. The gene calls are TRBV7-6 and TRBJ1-3; the D gene is possibly TRBD1 (5 bases). Trimming shortened V by 1 base and J by 0 bases, and 7 bases separated the two germline ends. This CDR3 has 15 amino acids. Germline V gene lookup returns CDR1 SGHVS and CDR2 FNYEAQ. CDR3 coding DNA: TGTGCCAGCAGCTTAGGACAGAGCTCTGGAAACACCATATATTTT. Its translation: CASSLGQSSGNTIYF.

V and J are TRBV30 and TRBJ2-4, with 9 bases aligning to TRBD2. Germline-derived CDR1 and CDR2 are GTSNPN and SVGIG (reference sequence). There are 13 residues in the CDR3. J lost 7 bases, V lost 4 bases, and 5 bases had no gene match. The CDR3 loop reads CAWTPGTSNIQYF. CDR3 sequence (DNA): TGTGCCTGGACCCCCGGGACTAGCAACATTCAGTACTTC.

This chain links TRBV7-8 with TRBJ2-2, with no clear D. The germline V and J ends were trimmed by 5 bases and 1 base, with 14 bases remaining between them. There are 16 residues in the CDR3. Germline CDR1 SGHVS, CDR2 FQNEAQ. The CDR3: CASSPLIAGNTGELFF. The CDR3 bases are TGTGCCAGCAGCCCGCTAATAGCAGGGAACACCGGGGAGCTGTTTTTT. The full variable domain, in which reference TRBV7-8 and TRBJ2-2 provide the parts outside the CDR3, is GAGVSQSPRYKVAKRGQDVALRCDPISGHVSLFWYQQALGQGPEFLTYFQNEAQLDKSGLPSDRFFAERPEGSVSTLKIQRTQQEDSAVYLCASSPLIAGNTGELFFGEGSRLTVL.